One T cell receptor beta chain is described in this entry. The antigen is unknown. This PCR relied on a set of 60 Vbeta primers and 13 Jbeta primers. Clones were sequenced by immunoSEQ multiplex PCR, and TCRdb holds only the in-frame ones, with some missing. The sample contains about 160,000 clones, 70% to 90% of which appear only once. All the people who gave samples were healthy bone marrow donors. The data are from a study of cytomegalovirus exposure and HLA in healthy donors. Overall study findings and caveats: TCR beta sequences numbering about 17,000 were associated with HLA alleles at 0.05 false discovery rate in a later analysis. Within the data, a cluster of highly shared sequence variants was likely a sequencing artifact.

Germline V gene sequence: CDR1 LNHDA, CDR2 SQIVND (reference sequence). The CDR3 has 13 residues. With 7 bases removed from V and 0 bases from J, the gap between germline ends came to 7 bases. The sequence was collected from a woman younger than 30 in good health and CMV-seronegative. The chain joins TRBV19 to TRBJ2-4, with D unresolved. Sequencing was carried out using PBMCs. DNA for the CDR3: TGTGCCAGTAAATCCTTAGCCAAAAACATTCAGTACTTC. This encodes CASKSLAKNIQYF.